These 24 T cell receptor beta chains were all obtained from the same sample, sequenced in a study of blood T cell repertoires in COVID-19. The repertoire was sequenced with immunoSEQ multiplex PCR; TCRdb's copy has only in-frame clones and lacks some. The sample yields 150,000 to 200,000 clones, about nine tenths seen once. Sequenced material: PBMCs or T cells enriched from blood (not recorded which). These receptor sequences come from a woman aged 18-35 years who had recovered from COVID-19.

This clone appeared a single time. This chain uses TRBV18 with TRBJ1-6; perhaps TRBD1 as D (6 bases). Germline V lookup: CDR1 KGHSH, CDR2 LQKENI. Trimming took off 2 bases at V and 9 bases at J, with 14 bases between the two ends. The CDR3 extends over 15 amino acids. The CDR3 nucleotides read TGTGCCAGCTCACCAAAGGACAGTTCTTCTTCACCCCTCCACTTT. Amino acids: CASSPKDSSSSPLHF.

The chain is built from TRBV28 and TRBJ2-2, with 9 bases lining up with TRBD1. Germline V gene lookup returns CDR1 MDHEN and CDR2 SYDVKM. The CDR3 covers 18 residues. With V trimmed by 8 bases and J by 5 bases, 18 bases remained unmatched. Here the CDR3 DNA reads TGTGCCAGCGGAGAGGATCCCGGGGGACAGGGATGGACCGGGGAGCTGTTTTTT. It encodes CASGEDPGGQGWTGELFF.

The chain combines TRBV28 with TRBJ2-3, with D perhaps TRBD2 (5 bases). The V gene lost 6 bases and the J gene lost 5 bases, with 18 bases spanning the gap. The CDR3 is made up of 15 amino acids. From germline, CDR1 is MDHEN and CDR2 SYDVKM. CDR3 bases: TGTGCCAGCAGCCTGAGGGAGAGCGTTCAAGATACGCAGTATTTT. Its protein product is CASSLRESVQDTQYF.

The chain joins TRBV9 to TRBJ2-1, with TRBD2 matching 11 bases. The V gene end was trimmed by 0 bases and the J gene end by 8 bases; junction bases not matched to a gene: 4. Germline CDR1 reads SGDLS; CDR2 reads YYNGEE. CDR3 length: 15 amino acids. The CDR3: CASSVGTSGSHEQFF. The CDR3 region has the DNA TGTGCCAGCAGCGTAGGCACTAGCGGGAGCCATGAGCAGTTCTTC.

The chain couples TRBV7-8 to TRBJ1-4, with D possibly being TRBD1 (6 bases). CDR1 is SGHVS and CDR2 is FQNEAQ in the germline V gene. This CDR3 has 16 residues. V lost 1 base and J lost 3, with 12 bases in between. CDR3 loop: CASSLVGAGANEKLFF. CDR3 nucleotide sequence: TGTGCCAGCAGCTTAGTGGGGGCTGGGGCTAATGAAAAACTGTTTTTT.

The rearrangement links TRBV5-6 to TRBJ1-1; TRBD1 matches at 10 bases. V lost 6 bases, J lost 1 base, and 9 bases stayed unmatched. The CDR3 sequence is 16 residues long. Germline assignment: CDR1 SGHDT and CDR2 YYEEEE. The CDR3 sequence is CASNSDRGNGNTEAFF. The CDR3 DNA reads TGTGCCAGCAACTCGGACAGGGGGAACGGGAACACTGAAGCTTTCTTT.

The chain employs TRBV19 and TRBJ2-3; the match to TRBD2 covers 7 bases. This CDR3 comprises 14 residues. J gave up 0 bases and V 5 bases, and 2 bases lay outside the gene matches. The germline V gene encodes CDR1 LNHDA and CDR2 SQIVND (reference sequence). The CDR3 nucleotides are TGTGCCAGTAGTGCAGCGGGGAGCACAGATACGCAGTATTTT. Translating gives CASSAAGSTDTQYF.

The chain uses TRBV28 and TRBJ1-1; 7 bases are a match to TRBD1. The CDR3 is made up of 16 amino acids. CDR1 MDHEN and CDR2 SYDVKM come from the germline V gene. V lost 5 bases and J lost 1; bases outside the gene matches: 10. Written as DNA, the CDR3 is TGTGCCAGCAGTCCTCGGGAGGGGGCAACGAACACTGAAGCTTTCTTT. It translates to CASSPREGATNTEAFF.

The chain links TRBV11-1 to TRBJ2-5; TRBD2 is a possible D gene (5 bases). Germline CDR1 and CDR2: SGHAT and FQDESV (reference sequence). V dropped 7 bases and J dropped 1 base, with 10 bases sitting between them. The CDR3 is made up of 13 amino acids. For the CDR3, the DNA is TGTGCCAGCACCACTAGGGTCCAAGAGACCCAGTACTTC. Protein: CASTTRVQETQYF.

This chain uses TRBV28 with TRBJ2-7; 7 nucleotides agree with TRBD1. CDR3 length equals 18 residues. J lost 6 bases, V lost 6 bases, and 23 bases had no gene match. Germline loops: CDR1 MDHEN, CDR2 SYDVKM. The CDR3 sequence: CASRNYGIRQGAVGEQYF. CDR3 DNA sequence: TGTGCCAGCAGAAATTATGGGATACGACAGGGCGCGGTCGGCGAGCAGTACTTC.

Details on this clone: A junction boundary mismatches the germline segment, possibly from a read error. The chain joins TRBV11-2 to TRBJ2-1, with a possible D match to TRBD2 (6 bases). CDR1 SGHAT and CDR2 FQNNGV come from the germline V gene. The CDR3 extends over 11 amino acids. This CDR3 reads CASSLGGAWVF. The CDR3 DNA reads TGTGCCAGCAGCTTAGGCGGGGCGTGGGTCTTC.

This chain uses TRBV12-3 or TRBV12-4 with TRBJ1-1; D is possibly TRBD1 (6 bases). V was shortened by 6 bases and J by 1 base, with 9 bases between the two germline ends. This CDR3 is built from 13 residues. CDR3 sequence: CASRLQGNTEAFF. For the CDR3, the DNA is TGTGCCAGCAGGTTACAGGGGAACACTGAAGCTTTCTTT.

The chain employs TRBV5-4 and TRBJ2-1; no firm D call. In germline, CDR1 is SGHNT, CDR2 YYREEE (reference sequence). Trimming stripped 1 base from V and 2 bases from J, with 10 bases between. The CDR3 is made up of 15 amino acids. The CDR3: CASSLYGRTYNEQFF. The CDR3, as DNA: TGTGCCAGCAGCTTGTATGGGCGAACCTACAATGAGCAGTTCTTC.

This clone was seen only once. This chain joins TRBV9 and TRBJ2-5, with a tentative D call TRBD2 (6 bases). Trimming removed 4 bases from V and 5 bases from J, with 15 bases in between. CDR3 size: 14 residues. Germline CDR1 reads SGDLS; CDR2 reads YYNGEE. This CDR3 reads CASSSGTYSETQYF. CDR3 bases: TGTGCCAGCAGCTCAGGGACTTATTCGGAGACCCAGTACTTC.

The chain combines TRBV2 with TRBJ2-7, with TRBD2 matching 13 bases. Germline V gives CDR1 SNHLY, CDR2 FYNNEI. CDR3 size: 15 residues. Germline trimming cut 5 bases from V and 3 bases from J; bases unmatched to any gene: 4. CDR3 sequence: CASSSLAGGFYEQYF. DNA for the CDR3: TGTGCCAGCAGTTCACTAGCGGGAGGGTTCTACGAGCAGTACTTC.

A single count supports this clone. The chain uses TRBV28 and TRBJ1-4, with D unresolved. This CDR3 is built from 14 residues. Deletions cut 3 bases from V and 5 bases from J, with 10 bases between. CDR1 MDHEN and CDR2 SYDVKM come from the germline V gene. The CDR3 region is CASSFTAENEKLFF. The CDR3 nucleotides are TGTGCCAGCAGTTTCACAGCTGAAAATGAAAAACTGTTTTTT.

The V gene is TRBV7-9, the J gene TRBJ2-5; D may be TRBD2 (5 bases). The CDR3 runs to 14 residues. Germline V gene lookup returns CDR1 SEHNR and CDR2 FQNEAQ (reference sequence). V dropped 1 base and J dropped 0 bases, with 6 bases sitting between them. Written as DNA, the CDR3 is TGTGCCAGCAGCTTAGTAGCGAACCAAGAGACCCAGTACTTC. Its translation is CASSLVANQETQYF.

This chain uses TRBV2 with TRBJ2-5, with 8 bases lining up with TRBD1. V gave up 10 bases and J gave up 4 bases; unmatched junction bases: 8. Per germline, CDR1 SNHLY and CDR2 FYNNEI. The CDR3 consists of 13 residues. The CDR3 region has the DNA TGTGCCACCCCTACAGGGGGGCGAGAGACCCAGTACTTC. It codes for CATPTGGRETQYF.

This clone was found a few times. V is TRBV29-1 and J is TRBJ2-2; D is ambiguous. This CDR3 has 14 amino acids. Deletions cut 6 bases from V and 1 base from J, with 12 bases between. Looked up from germline, CDR1 is SQVTM and CDR2 is ANQGSEA. The CDR3 nucleotides read TGCAGCGTCTATCCCCGTCAGAACACCGGGGAGCTGTTTTTT. Encoded protein: CSVYPRQNTGELFF.

A remark on this clone: Other DNA sequences in this specimen translate into the identical CDR3. The CDR3 sequence is CASSLDSNNQPQHF. CDR3 nucleotide sequence: TGTGCCAGCTCCTTGGACAGTAACAATCAGCCCCAGCATTTT. The J gene is TRBJ1-5, the V gene TRBV7-9; a weak D match, TRBD1 (6 bases). CDR3 length: 14 residues. V dropped 8 bases and J dropped 3 bases, with 14 bases sitting between them. Germline V lookup: CDR1 SEHNR, CDR2 FQNEAQ (reference sequence). Full variable domain (outside the CDR3, taken from reference TRBV7-9 and TRBJ1-5): DTGVSQNPRHKITKRGQNVTFRCDPISEHNRLYWYRQTLGQGPEFLTYFQNEAQLEKSRLLSDRFSAERPKGSFSTLEIQRTEQGDSAMYLCASSLDSNNQPQHFGDGTRLSIL.

This rearrangement joins TRBV7-8 to TRBJ1-4; tentatively, D is TRBD1 (6 bases). Germline CDR1 is SGHVS and CDR2 is FQNEAQ. The CDR3 sequence is 15 residues long. V was trimmed by 5 bases and J by 0 bases, leaving 10 bases between them. DNA of the CDR3: TGTGCCAGCAGCCTCACAGGGTCAACTAATGAAAAACTGTTTTTT. Translated: CASSLTGSTNEKLFF.

V usage is TRBV12-3 or TRBV12-4 and J usage is TRBJ2-7, with D tentatively TRBD2 (5 bases). This CDR3 has 12 amino acids. Between the trimmed V and J ends, which lost 5 bases and 7 bases, there was a span of 12 bases. CDR3 loop: CASSPRVGEQYF. The CDR3 bases are TGTGCCAGCAGTCCGCGGGTGGGGGAGCAGTACTTC.

The chain carries TRBV11-2 and TRBJ2-2; D unresolved. The CDR3 length is 13 residues. The V and J ends lost 3 bases and 8 bases respectively, with 10 bases between them. Germline V gives CDR1 SGHAT, CDR2 FQNNGV. The CDR3 loop is CASSFSLRGELFF. The CDR3 nucleotides read TGTGCCAGCAGCTTTAGTTTGAGGGGGGAGCTGTTTTTT.

The chain joins TRBV23-1 to TRBJ1-3; no reliable D call. TRBV23-1 counts as an open reading frame of uncertain function. This CDR3 has 14 amino acids. V lost 2 bases, J lost 4 bases, and 9 bases lay in between. The CDR3 DNA is TGCGCCAGCAGTCAAAGAATACTCGGAAACACCATATATTTT. Its translation is CASSQRILGNTIYF.